The text below deals with one T cell receptor beta chain. CDR3 regions were amplified by Arm-PCR using iRepertoire HTBI primers to build TCR beta libraries. TCRdb used MiXCR to reprocess the multiplex PCR reads, holding one entry per CDR3 protein. The sample includes fewer than 500,000 distinct CDR3 sequences, about 17% of them seen just once. Stated time point: newly diagnosed GD, antithyroid drugs for less than 3 months. From RNA extracted from PBMCs, the TCR library was made. The patients were drawn from one endocrinology department in Xi'an, China. The entry originates in a study of regulatory T cells in long-lasting Graves disease. Whole-study context: Newly diagnosed Graves' patients had under 3 months of antithyroid drugs.

Germline V gives CDR1 ENHRY, CDR2 SYGVKD. CDR3 length: 12 amino acids. Trimming left V 7 bases short and J 2 bases short, with 8 bases between. This sample was shared with a second study, whose subject was T cells in Graves' hyperthyroidism and ophthalmopathy. That work contributes: HTBI primers were used for first-round RT-PCR of the TCR CDR3.

The source material was peripheral blood mononuclear cells (PBMCs), sampled at new diagnosis, from a patient treated with antithyroid drugs. V usage is TRBV10-3 and J usage is TRBJ1-2; D unclear. This TCR was recovered from a man aged 40-55 years with Graves disease. CDR3 DNA: TGTGCCATCACCCCAGGCAACTATGGCTACACCTTC. Residues: CAITPGNYGYTF.